This T cell receptor (beta chain) originates from a study of blood T cells in healthy people across ages. Broader study findings: CMV status of donors was not determined, possibly confounding expanded clonotype changes.

Each donor's blood draw was roughly 9.8 milliliters of peripheral blood. Each sample gave at least 6.5 million isolated PBMCs. Germline CDR1 and CDR2: MGHDK and SYGVNS. The CDR3 contains 15 residues. The V end lost 3 bases, the J end lost 3 bases, and 13 bases lay between the germline ends. The second PCR ran about 7 to 12 cycles with a sample-barcoded 5' primer and J-beta primers. TCRdb passed the 5' RACE reads through MiXCR, listing each CDR3 protein once. The table has about 1.4 million distinct CDR3 sequences, roughly 64% seen once. This clonotype was counted a few times. Its antigen is still unknown.

This TCR was sampled from a man between 18 and 35 years old in good health. The chain has TRBV25-1 and TRBJ2-3; D ambiguous. Source material: blood. The CDR3 DNA is TGTGCCAGCAGTGATCTGGCAGAACTTACAGATACGCAGTATTTT. Protein: CASSDLAELTDTQYF.